These 7 T cell receptor beta chains were all obtained from the same sample, sequenced in a study of blood T cell repertoires in COVID-19. The repertoire was sequenced with immunoSEQ multiplex PCR; TCRdb's copy has only in-frame clones and lacks some. The data contain about 160,000 clones, 80% to 90% of them singletons. The material sequenced was peripheral blood. The source is a woman aged 50 to 60 with COVID-19, enrolled during active disease.

This rearrangement joins TRBV18 to TRBJ1-2; D remains unclear. V shed 1 base and J shed 4 bases, with 10 bases lying between them. The germline V gene has CDR1 KGHSH and CDR2 LQKENI. The CDR3 runs to 14 residues. The chain's CDR3 is CASSPRGEGYGYTF. CDR3 DNA sequence: TGTGCCAGCTCACCACGGGGTGAGGGCTATGGCTACACCTTC. Looking up the rest from reference TRBV18 and TRBJ1-2 gives the full variable domain: NAGVMQNPRHLVRRRGQEARLRCSPMKGHSHVYWYRQLPEEGLKFMVYLQKENIIDESGMPKERFSAEFPKEGPSILRIQQVVRGDSAAYFCASSPRGEGYGYTFGSGTRLTVV.

The V call is TRBV6-5, the J call TRBJ1-1; D is ambiguous. This CDR3 spans 14 amino acids. Germline CDR1 and CDR2: MNHEY and SVGAGI. V dropped 3 bases and J dropped 0 bases, with 8 bases sitting between them. The CDR3 region is CASSYSELNTEAFF. The DNA of the CDR3 is TGTGCCAGCAGTTATTCGGAGTTGAACACTGAAGCTTTCTTT.

This sequence joins TRBV7-9 and TRBJ2-2, with TRBD1 matching 7 bases. J gave up 3 bases and V 5 bases, and 9 bases lay outside the gene matches. CDR1 is SEHNR, CDR2 FQNEAQ, per germline (reference sequence). The CDR3 is made up of 16 amino acids. The CDR3 region is CASSPVGTVDTGELFF. The CDR3 DNA reads TGTGCCAGCAGCCCTGTCGGGACAGTTGACACCGGGGAGCTGTTTTTT.

The count of this clone is one. V gene TRBV19 combines with J gene TRBJ2-5; D might be TRBD2 (5 bases). The CDR3 contains 16 residues. The germline V gene encodes CDR1 LNHDA and CDR2 SQIVND (reference sequence). Trimming shortened V by 4 bases and J by 6 bases, and 21 bases separated the two germline ends. The CDR3 loop is CASSTEFDAGEQTQYF. As DNA, the CDR3 is TGTGCCAGTAGTACTGAATTCGATGCGGGCGAACAGACCCAGTACTTC.

The chain links TRBV11-3 to TRBJ1-1, with 9 positions matching TRBD1. After removal of 5 bases from V and 5 bases from J, the junction contained 9 bases not matched to a gene. CDR3 length: 15 amino acids. Germline-derived CDR1 and CDR2 are SGHNT and YENEEA. CDR3 amino acids: CASSSNRGRRTEAFF. Here the CDR3 DNA reads TGTGCCAGCAGCAGTAACAGGGGGCGTAGAACTGAAGCTTTCTTT.

The rearrangement joins TRBV7-9 to TRBJ2-2; perhaps TRBD1 as D (6 bases). Germline V gene data show CDR1 as SEHNR and CDR2 as FQNEAQ (reference sequence). V shed 10 bases and J shed 4 bases, with 10 bases lying between them. CDR3 length equals 12 residues. The CDR3 loop is CAKDSTTGELFF. DNA of the CDR3: TGTGCCAAGGACAGTACCACCGGGGAGCTGTTTTTT.

J is TRBJ1-3 and V is TRBV6-5; TRBD1 matches 8 bases. Losses at the gene ends were 6 bases for V and 2 bases for J; bases not matched to a gene: 3. From germline, CDR1 is MNHEY and CDR2 SVGAGI. This CDR3 is 14 amino acids long. The CDR3 DNA reads TGTGCCAGCAGCCCAGGGGGCCCTGGAAACACCATATATTTT. It codes for CASSPGGPGNTIYF.